This T cell receptor beta chain originates from a study of blood T cell repertoires in COVID-19. As for the study in general: PBMCs, B-cell-depleted T cells, or T cells provided the cDNA or gDNA that made up the material.

How the authors handled the data: Scientists estimated how many nucleated cells there were by amplifying reference gene primers. Assay: immunoSEQ multiplex PCR; the TCRdb copy retains only in-frame clones and omits some. Clonal size and the V and J genes are those of that table, whereas D and trimming came from the DNA. Among some 120,000 clones, roughly 81% were seen once, and the ten largest hold about 13%. The trim removed 4 bases at V and 10 bases at J, leaving 16 bases unmatched. This CDR3 has 16 residues. Per the germline V gene, CDR1 is GTSNPN and CDR2 is SVGIG (reference sequence). The TCR comes from a human donor in a cohort sampled during active COVID-19. Sequenced material: peripheral blood. The chain carries TRBV30 and TRBJ1-6; 7 positions match TRBD1. The chain's CDR3 is CAWNVGRGRIGSPLHF. Written as DNA, the CDR3 is TGTGCCTGGAACGTCGGTAGGGGGCGTATAGGATCACCCCTCCACTTT.